The clone carrying this TCR beta chain was recorded at least ten times. The data were obtained in a study of T-cell reconstitution after alpha-beta-depleted transplantation in children. Germline loops: CDR1 SGHVS, CDR2 FQNEAQ. V was pared by 5 bases and J by 7 bases, with 9 bases of the junction left unmatched. This CDR3 region has 15 residues. A TCRbeta library incorporating unique molecular identifiers was prepared. TCRdb redid the calling of the PCR reads with MiXCR, one entry per CDR3 protein. The sample includes under 450,000 distinct CDR3 sequences, about an eighth seen only once; the top ten take around 4.5%.

Here the sequenced sample was PBMCs, taken from the stem cell graft. The receptor comes from a human donor who donated a stem cell graft to a child with Fanconi anemia. J is TRBJ2-1 and V is TRBV7-8; 9 nucleotides align to TRBD1. The CDR3 DNA reads TGTGCCAGCAGCAGTACCGGGACAGGGAGAAATGAGCAGTTCTTC. Its protein product is CASSSTGTGRNEQFF.